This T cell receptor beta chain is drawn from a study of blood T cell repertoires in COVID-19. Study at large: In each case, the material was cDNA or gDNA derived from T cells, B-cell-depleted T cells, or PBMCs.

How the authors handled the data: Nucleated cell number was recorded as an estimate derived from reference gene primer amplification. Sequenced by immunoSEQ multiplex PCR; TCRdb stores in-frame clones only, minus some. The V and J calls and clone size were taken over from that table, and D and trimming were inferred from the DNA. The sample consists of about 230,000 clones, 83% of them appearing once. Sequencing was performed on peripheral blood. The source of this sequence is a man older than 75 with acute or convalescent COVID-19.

CDR3 nucleotide sequence: TGCGCCAGCAGCCAAGACGATTCGGGGACAGATACGCAGTATTTT. Its protein is CASSQDDSGTDTQYF. The chain couples TRBV4-1 to TRBJ2-3, with a weak D call TRBD2 (5 bases). V was cut by 0 bases and J by 3 bases, with 10 bases left in between. This CDR3 has 15 amino acids. Germline CDR1 is MGHRA and CDR2 is YSYEKL.